The clone carrying this T cell receptor beta chain was recorded a few times. Its antigen is currently unknown. The junction had 12 bases not matched to a gene; V was cut back by 5 bases and J by 9 bases. The V gene's germline CDR1 is SGHTA and CDR2 FQGNSA. This CDR3 has 17 amino acids. This specimen belongs to a study of T cells after yellow fever vaccination. From the 5' RACE reads, TCRdb called clonotypes with MiXCR, one entry per CDR3 protein. Of about 360,000 distinct CDR3 sequences listed, under 7.5% are singletons. Study-wide results and caveats: Boosting was followed by the reappearance of most primary-vaccination clones (less than 98% CD4, around 91% CD8). Peak timing came faster in the weaker secondary response, day 5 versus 15.

This TCR derives from a man aged 30-40 years who received the YFV17D yellow fever vaccine. The material sequenced was PBMCs, taken 5 days after the yellow fever booster vaccination. The chain is built from TRBV7-2 and TRBJ2-1; 14 bases map to TRBD2. CDR3 residues: CASSQIGGTSGRGEQFF. CDR3 bases: TGTGCCAGCAGCCAAATCGGGGGGACTAGCGGGAGAGGTGAGCAGTTCTTC.